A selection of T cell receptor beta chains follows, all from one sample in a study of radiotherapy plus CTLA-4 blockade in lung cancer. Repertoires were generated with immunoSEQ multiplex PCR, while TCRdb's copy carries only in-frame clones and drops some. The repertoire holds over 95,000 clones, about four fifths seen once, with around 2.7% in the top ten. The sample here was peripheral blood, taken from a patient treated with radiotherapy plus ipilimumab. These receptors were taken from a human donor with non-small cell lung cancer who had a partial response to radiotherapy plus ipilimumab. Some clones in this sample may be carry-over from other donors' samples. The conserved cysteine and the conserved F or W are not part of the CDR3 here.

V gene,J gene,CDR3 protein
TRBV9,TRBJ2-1,ASSVVGASGSYNEQF
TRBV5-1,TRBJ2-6,ASGLSGTGQSGANVLT
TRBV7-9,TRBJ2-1,ASSLVSYEQF
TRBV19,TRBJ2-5,ASSIVSNSRTPLETQY
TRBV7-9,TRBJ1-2,ASSLTGTGGGYT
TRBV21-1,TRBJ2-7,ASSKRKGQTYEQY
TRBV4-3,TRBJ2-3,ASSQDGTSGTDTQY
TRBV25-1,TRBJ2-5,ASSEWGGLQTQY
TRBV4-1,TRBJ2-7,ASSQDQGYEQY
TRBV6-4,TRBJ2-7,ASSRNRGDEQY
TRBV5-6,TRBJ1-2,ASSLFPGGKGGYT
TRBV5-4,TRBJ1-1,ASSPTKNTEAF
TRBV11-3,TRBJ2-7,ASSLDRRDRGALIEQY
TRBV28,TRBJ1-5,ASSLWSLNQPQH
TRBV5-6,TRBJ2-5,ASSLAGGGRETQY
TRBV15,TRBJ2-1,ATSSRRGEGTANYNEQF
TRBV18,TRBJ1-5,ASSPQTGSPLGPQPQH
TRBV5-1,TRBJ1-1,ASSLKRTENTEAF
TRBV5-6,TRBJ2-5,ASSLKDWQETQY
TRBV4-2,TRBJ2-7,ASSQDPGQGRVYEQY
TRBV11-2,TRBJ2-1,ASNYQGYNEQF
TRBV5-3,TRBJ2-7,ARSRTDSYEQY
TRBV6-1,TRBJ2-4,ASSYGLVLY
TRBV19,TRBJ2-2,ASIPGEMNTGELF
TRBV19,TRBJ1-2,ASQGGADYGYT
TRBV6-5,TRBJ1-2,ASSYSPTGFGYGYT
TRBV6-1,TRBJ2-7,ASSDPRQGVSYEQY